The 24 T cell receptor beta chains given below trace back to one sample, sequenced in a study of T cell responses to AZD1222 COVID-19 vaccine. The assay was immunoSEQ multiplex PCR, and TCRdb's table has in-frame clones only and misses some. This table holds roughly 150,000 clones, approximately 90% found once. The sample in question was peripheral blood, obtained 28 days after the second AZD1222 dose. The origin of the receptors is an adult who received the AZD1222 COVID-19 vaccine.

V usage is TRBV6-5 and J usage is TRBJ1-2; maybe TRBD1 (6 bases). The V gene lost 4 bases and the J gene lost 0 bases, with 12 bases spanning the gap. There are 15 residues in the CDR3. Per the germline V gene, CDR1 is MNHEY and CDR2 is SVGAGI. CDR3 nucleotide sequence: TGTGCCAGCAGTTCCACAGGGAACTCTAACTATGGCTACACCTTC. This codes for CASSSTGNSNYGYTF.

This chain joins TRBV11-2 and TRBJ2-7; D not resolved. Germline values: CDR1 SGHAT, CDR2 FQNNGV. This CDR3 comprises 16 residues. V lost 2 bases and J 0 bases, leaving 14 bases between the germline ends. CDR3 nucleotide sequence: TGTGCCAGCAGCTTAAAGGCCCGTATCGACTCCTACGAGCAGTACTTC. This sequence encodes CASSLKARIDSYEQYF.

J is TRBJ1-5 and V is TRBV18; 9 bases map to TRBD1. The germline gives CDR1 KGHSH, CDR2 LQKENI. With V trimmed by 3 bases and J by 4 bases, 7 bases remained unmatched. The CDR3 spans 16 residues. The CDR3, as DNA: TGTGCCAGCTCACCCACAGGGGGCACCTTTAATCAGCCCCAGCATTTT. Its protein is CASSPTGGTFNQPQHF.

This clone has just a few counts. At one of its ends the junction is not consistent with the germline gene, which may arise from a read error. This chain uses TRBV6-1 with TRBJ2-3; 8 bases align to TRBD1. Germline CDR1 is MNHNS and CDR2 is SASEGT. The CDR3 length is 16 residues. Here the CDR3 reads CASSKAPGGGTDTQYF. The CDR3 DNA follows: TGTGCCAGCAGTAAAGCCCCAGGGGGCGGCACAGATACGCAGTATTTT.

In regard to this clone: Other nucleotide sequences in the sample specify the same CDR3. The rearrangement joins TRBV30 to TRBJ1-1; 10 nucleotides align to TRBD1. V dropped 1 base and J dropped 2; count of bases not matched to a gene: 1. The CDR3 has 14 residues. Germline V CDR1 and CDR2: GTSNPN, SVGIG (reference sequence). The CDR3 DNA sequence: TGTGCCTGGAGTGGGGACAGGGGTAACACTGAAGCTTTCTTT. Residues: CAWSGDRGNTEAFF.

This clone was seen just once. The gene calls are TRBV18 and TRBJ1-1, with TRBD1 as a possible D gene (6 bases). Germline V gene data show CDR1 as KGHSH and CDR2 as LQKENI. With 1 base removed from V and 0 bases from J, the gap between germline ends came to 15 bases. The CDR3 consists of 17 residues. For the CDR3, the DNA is TGTGCCAGCTCACCACTACCAATAACAGGGATGAACACTGAAGCTTTCTTT. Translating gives CASSPLPITGMNTEAFF.

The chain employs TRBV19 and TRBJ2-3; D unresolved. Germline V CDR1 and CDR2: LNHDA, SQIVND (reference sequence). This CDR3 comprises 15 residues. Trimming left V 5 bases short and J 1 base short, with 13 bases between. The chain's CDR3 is CASSWSDLGTDTQYF. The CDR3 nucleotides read TGTGCCAGTAGTTGGTCGGACCTCGGCACAGATACGCAGTATTTT.

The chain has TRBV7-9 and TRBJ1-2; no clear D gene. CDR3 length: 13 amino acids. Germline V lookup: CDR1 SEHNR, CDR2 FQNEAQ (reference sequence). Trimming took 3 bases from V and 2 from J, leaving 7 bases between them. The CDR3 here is CASSLVNNYGYTF. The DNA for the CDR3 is TGTGCCAGCAGCTTGGTCAACAACTATGGCTACACCTTC.

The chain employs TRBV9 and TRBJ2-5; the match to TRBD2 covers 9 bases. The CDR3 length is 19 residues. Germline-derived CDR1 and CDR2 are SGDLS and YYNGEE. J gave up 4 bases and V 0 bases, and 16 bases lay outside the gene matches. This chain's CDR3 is CASSVGSPTPAGGLETQYF. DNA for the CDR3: TGTGCCAGCAGCGTAGGGTCCCCAACCCCAGCGGGGGGCCTAGAGACCCAGTACTTC.

The CDR3 sequence: CASQTGANSPLHF. For the CDR3, the DNA is TGTGCCAGCCAGACGGGGGCTAATTCACCCCTCCACTTT. This sequence joins TRBV6-5 and TRBJ1-6; D is possibly TRBD1 (6 bases). With 8 bases removed from V and 6 bases from J, the gap between germline ends came to 11 bases. This CDR3 has 13 residues. From germline, CDR1 is MNHEY and CDR2 SVGAGI.

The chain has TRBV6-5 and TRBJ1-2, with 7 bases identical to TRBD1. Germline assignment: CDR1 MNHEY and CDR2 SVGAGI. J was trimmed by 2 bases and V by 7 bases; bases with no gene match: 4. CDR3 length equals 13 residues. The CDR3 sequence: CASTPTGNYGYTF. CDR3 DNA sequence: TGTGCCAGCACCCCGACAGGGAACTATGGCTACACCTTC.

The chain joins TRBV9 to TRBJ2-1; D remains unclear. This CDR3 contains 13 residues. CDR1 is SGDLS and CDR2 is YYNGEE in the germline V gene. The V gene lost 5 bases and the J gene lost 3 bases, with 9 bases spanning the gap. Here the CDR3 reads CASRGLSYNEQFF. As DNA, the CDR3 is TGTGCCAGCAGAGGGTTAAGCTACAATGAGCAGTTCTTC.

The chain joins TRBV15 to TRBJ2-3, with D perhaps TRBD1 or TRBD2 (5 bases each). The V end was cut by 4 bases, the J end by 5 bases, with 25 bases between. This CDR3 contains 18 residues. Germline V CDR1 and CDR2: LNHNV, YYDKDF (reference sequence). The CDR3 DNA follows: TGTGCCACCAGCACCCTCCCGGGCCCAGGGAGTCGGGAAGATACGCAGTATTTT. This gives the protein CATSTLPGPGSREDTQYF.

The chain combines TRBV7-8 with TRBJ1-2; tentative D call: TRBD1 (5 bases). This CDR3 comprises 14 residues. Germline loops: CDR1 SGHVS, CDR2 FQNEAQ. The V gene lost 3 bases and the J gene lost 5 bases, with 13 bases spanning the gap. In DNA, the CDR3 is TGTGCCAGCAGCTTGTTCCGGGACGGTTATGGCTACACCTTC. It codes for CASSLFRDGYGYTF.

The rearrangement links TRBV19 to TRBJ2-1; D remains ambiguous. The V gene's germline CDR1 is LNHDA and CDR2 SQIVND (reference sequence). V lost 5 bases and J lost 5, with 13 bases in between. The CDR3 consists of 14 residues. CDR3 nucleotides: TGTGCCAGTAGTCCCCTCACACTGGACAATGAGCAGTTCTTC. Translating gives CASSPLTLDNEQFF.

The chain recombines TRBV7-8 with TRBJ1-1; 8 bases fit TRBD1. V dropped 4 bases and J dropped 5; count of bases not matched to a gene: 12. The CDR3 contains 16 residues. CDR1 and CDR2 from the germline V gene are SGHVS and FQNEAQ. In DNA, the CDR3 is TGTGCCAGCAGCTCATATATCCAGGGGGCGCGGACTGAAGCTTTCTTT. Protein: CASSSYIQGARTEAFF.

The CDR3 loop reads CASGLAGVNEQFF. As DNA, the CDR3 is TGTGCTAGTGGTTTGGCGGGGGTCAATGAGCAGTTCTTC. The chain employs TRBV12-5 and TRBJ2-1; a weak D match, TRBD2 (6 bases). This CDR3 is built from 13 residues. Germline CDR1 is LGHNT and CDR2 is FRNRAP. Trimming pared 1 base from V and 6 bases from J, leaving 7 bases between.

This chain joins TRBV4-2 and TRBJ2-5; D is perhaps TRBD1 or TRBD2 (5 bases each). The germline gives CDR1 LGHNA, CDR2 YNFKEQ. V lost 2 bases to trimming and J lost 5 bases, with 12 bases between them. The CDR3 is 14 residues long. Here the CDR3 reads CASSQSKGRETQYF. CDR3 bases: TGTGCCAGCAGCCAATCCAAGGGACGGGAGACCCAGTACTTC.

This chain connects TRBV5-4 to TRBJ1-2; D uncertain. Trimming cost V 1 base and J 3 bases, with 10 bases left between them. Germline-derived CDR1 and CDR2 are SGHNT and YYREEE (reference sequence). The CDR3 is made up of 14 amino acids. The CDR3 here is CASSLRYPDYGYTF. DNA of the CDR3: TGTGCCAGCAGCTTGCGGTATCCGGACTATGGCTACACCTTC.

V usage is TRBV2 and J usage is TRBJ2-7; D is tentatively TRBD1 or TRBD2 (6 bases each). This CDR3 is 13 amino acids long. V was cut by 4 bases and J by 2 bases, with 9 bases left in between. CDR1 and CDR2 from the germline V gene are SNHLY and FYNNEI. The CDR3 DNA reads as TGTGCCAGCAGTGGGGGGGCTGCCTACGAGCAGTACTTC. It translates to CASSGGAAYEQYF.

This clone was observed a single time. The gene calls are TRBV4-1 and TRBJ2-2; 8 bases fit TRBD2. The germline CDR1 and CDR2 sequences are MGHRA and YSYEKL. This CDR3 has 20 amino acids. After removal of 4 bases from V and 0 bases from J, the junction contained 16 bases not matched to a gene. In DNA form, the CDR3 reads TGCGCCAGCAGCCCCCTCCCGGCTAGCGGGTTACCACCGAACACCGGGGAGCTGTTTTTT. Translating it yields CASSPLPASGLPPNTGELFF.

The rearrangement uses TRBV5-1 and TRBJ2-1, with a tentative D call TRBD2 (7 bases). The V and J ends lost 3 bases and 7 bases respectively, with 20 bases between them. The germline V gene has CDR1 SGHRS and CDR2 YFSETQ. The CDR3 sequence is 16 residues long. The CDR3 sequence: CASSSITGRVGNEQFF. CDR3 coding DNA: TGCGCCAGCAGCTCCATCACAGGGAGGGTGGGTAATGAGCAGTTCTTC.

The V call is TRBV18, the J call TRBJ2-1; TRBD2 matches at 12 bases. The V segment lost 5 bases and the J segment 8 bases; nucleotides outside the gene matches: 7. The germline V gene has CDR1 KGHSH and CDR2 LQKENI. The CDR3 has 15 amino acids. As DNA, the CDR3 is TGTGCCAGCTCATCCGGACTAGCGGGGCTCGATGAGCAGTTCTTC. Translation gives CASSSGLAGLDEQFF. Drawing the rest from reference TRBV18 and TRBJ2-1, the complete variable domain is NAGVMQNPRHLVRRRGQEARLRCSPMKGHSHVYWYRQLPEEGLKFMVYLQKENIIDESGMPKERFSAEFPKEGPSILRIQQVVRGDSAAYFCASSSGLAGLDEQFFGPGTRLTVL.

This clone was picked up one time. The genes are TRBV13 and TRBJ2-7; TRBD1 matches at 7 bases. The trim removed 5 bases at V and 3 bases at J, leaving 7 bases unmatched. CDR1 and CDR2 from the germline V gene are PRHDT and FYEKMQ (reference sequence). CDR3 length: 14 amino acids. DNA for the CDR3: TGTGCCAGCAGCAAGGACAGGCTAAGCTACGAGCAGTACTTC. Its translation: CASSKDRLSYEQYF.